The T cell receptor (beta chain) described here comes from a study of shared clonotypes between healthy human individuals. Study findings and constraints: A handful of donors showed sharing of approximately 4.7% of naive CD4 clonotypes. Generation probabilities of non-shared clonotypes were lower (relative to those shared by all four donors).

In germline, CDR1 is MRHNA, CDR2 SNTAGT. The V end lost 7 bases, the J end lost 7 bases, and 22 bases lay between the germline ends. The CDR3 consists of 15 residues. On this clone itself: Its antigen is not known.

The material for each subset, its genomic DNA, was split evenly across several immunoSEQ plates. Profiled with immunoSEQ multiplex PCR; TCRdb holds only in-frame clones, not every one. The data contain roughly 2.2 million clones, around 93% of them seen just once; the ten biggest clones take up approximately 0.4%. This sequence was found in a man between 18 and 35 years old in good health. Some clones in this sample may be carry-over from other donors' samples. The chain recombines TRBV6-4 with TRBJ1-1; TRBD1 is a possible D gene (5 bases). The sample comprised naive CD4+ T cells from PBMCs. The subset: CD45RA+ positively selected. The CDR3 nucleotides read TGTGCCAGCAAGGTATGGGGGAATTACGGCAGTGAAGCTTTCTTT. This translates into CASKVWGNYGSEAFF.